These T cell receptor beta chains were read from a single sample in a study of T cells in Graves' hyperthyroidism and ophthalmopathy. TCRdb called the multiplex PCR reads again in MiXCR, with one record for every CDR3 protein. This sample carries a few hundred thousand distinct CDR3 sequences, approximately 17% of them seen once, and the ten largest clones take approximately 15%. Sample: blood. Receptor source: a woman aged 18-30 years with Graves' ophthalmopathy. CDR3s include the opening cysteine and the closing phenylalanine or tryptophan. The order of the fields is clone size, D gene, J gene, V gene, CDR3 protein, CDR3 DNA. The D gene is left open where the match is weak. The size entry is marked missing in some rows and otherwise reads once, few, many or a size class.

few	.	TRBJ1-1	TRBV20-1	CSTSGGKGAFF	TGCAGTACTAGTGGCGGGAAAGGGGCTTTCTTT
many	TRBD1	TRBJ2-7	TRBV4-1	CASSQGSTGAYEQYF	TGCGCCAGCAGCCAAGGGTCGACAGGGGCCTACGAGCAGTACTTC
.	TRBD2	TRBJ2-2	TRBV19	CASSRLAGDTGELFF	TGTGCCAGTAGTAGACTAGCGGGAGACACCGGGGAGCTGTTTTTT
few	TRBD1	TRBJ2-7	TRBV28	CASRSGQGQYF	TGTGCCAGCAGATCGGGACAGGGGCAGTACTTC
many	.	TRBJ2-2	TRBV12-3/TRBV12-4	CASRPQNTGELFF	TGTGCCAGCAGACCTCAGAACACCGGGGAGCTGTTTTTT
many	.	TRBJ1-5	TRBV6-1	CASGWTAPGGQPQHF	TGTGCCAGCGGATGGACAGCGCCCGGAGGTCAGCCCCAGCATTTT
many	.	TRBJ1-2	TRBV7-2	CASSLALNNNYGYTF	TGTGCCAGCAGCTTAGCGCTTAACAACAACTATGGCTACACCTTC
many	TRBD1	TRBJ2-1	TRBV20-1	CSASGWGTASSYNEQFF	TGCAGTGCTAGCGGATGGGGGACAGCGAGCTCCTACAATGAGCAGTTCTTC
many	.	TRBJ2-3	TRBV6-4	CASSPSPGSADTQYF	TGTGCCAGCAGCCCCTCGCCTGGGAGCGCAGATACGCAGTATTTT
many	.	TRBJ1-1	TRBV12-3/TRBV12-4	CASRPIRGREAFF	TGTGCCAGCAGGCCTATTCGTGGCCGTGAAGCTTTCTTT
few	.	TRBJ1-5	TRBV29-1	CSVRGTANQPQHF	TGCAGCGTTCGGGGGACGGCGAATCAGCCCCAGCATTTT
few	.	TRBJ2-5	TRBV11-2	CASSPTRGGETQYF	TGTGCCAGCAGCCCTACCCGGGGCGGGGAGACCCAGTACTTC
few	.	TRBJ2-2	TRBV2	CASSEPAANTGELFF	TGTGCCAGCAGTGAACCGGCGGCGAACACCGGGGAGCTGTTTTTT
many	TRBD1	TRBJ2-5	TRBV30	CAWSQYTGGYQETQYF	TGTGCCTGGAGCCAGTACACAGGGGGATACCAAGAGACCCAGTACTTC
.	.	TRBJ2-2	TRBV19	CASSSPVPTGELFF	TGTGCCAGTAGTTCCCCCGTGCCAACCGGGGAGCTGTTTTTT